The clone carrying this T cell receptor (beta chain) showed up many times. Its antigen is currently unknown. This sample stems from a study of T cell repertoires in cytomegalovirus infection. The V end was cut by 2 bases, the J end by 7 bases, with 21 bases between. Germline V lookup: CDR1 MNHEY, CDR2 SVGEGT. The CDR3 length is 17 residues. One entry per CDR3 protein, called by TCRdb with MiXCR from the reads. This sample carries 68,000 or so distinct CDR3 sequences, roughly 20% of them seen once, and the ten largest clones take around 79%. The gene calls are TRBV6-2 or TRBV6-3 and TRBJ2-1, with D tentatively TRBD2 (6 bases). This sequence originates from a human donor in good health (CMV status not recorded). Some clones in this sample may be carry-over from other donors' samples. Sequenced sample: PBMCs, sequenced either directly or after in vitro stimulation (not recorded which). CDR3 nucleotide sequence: TGTGCCAGCAGTTACCCCTCCCGGACTACCCAATTGAATGAGCAGTTCTTC. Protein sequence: CASSYPSRTTQLNEQFF.